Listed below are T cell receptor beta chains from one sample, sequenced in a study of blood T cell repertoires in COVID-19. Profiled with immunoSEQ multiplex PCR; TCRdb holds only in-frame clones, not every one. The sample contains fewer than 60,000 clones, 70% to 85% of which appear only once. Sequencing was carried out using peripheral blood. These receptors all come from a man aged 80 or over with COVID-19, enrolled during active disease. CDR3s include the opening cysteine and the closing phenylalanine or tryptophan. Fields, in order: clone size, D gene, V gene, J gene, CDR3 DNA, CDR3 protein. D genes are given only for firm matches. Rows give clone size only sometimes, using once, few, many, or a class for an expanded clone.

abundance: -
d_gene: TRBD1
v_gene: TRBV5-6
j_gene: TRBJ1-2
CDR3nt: TGTGCCAGCAGCTTGACGGGACAGTATAACTATGGCTACACCTTC
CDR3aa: CASSLTGQYNYGYTF

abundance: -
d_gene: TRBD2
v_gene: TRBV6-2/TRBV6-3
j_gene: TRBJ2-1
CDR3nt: TGTGCCAGCAGTTTGAGACTAGCGGGAGGGCGGAAGTTCTTC
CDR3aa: CASSLRLAGGRKFF

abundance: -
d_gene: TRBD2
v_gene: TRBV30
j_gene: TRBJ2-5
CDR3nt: TGTGCCTGGAGCCCGGGACTAGGGGAAGAGACCCAGTACTTC
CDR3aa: CAWSPGLGEETQYF

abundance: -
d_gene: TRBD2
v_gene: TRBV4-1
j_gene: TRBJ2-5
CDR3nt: TGCGCCAGCAGCCATAGGCGGGGGGGCGAGGAGACCCAGTACTTC
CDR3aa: CASSHRRGGEETQYF

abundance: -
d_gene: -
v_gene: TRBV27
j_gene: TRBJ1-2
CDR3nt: TGTGCCAGCAGTCCCAGGGCGCCCCAACTTAACTATGGCTACACCTTC
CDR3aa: CASSPRAPQLNYGYTF

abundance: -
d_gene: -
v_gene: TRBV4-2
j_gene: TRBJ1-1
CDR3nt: TGTGCCAGCAGCCAAGAAGACATGAACACTGAAGCTTTCTTT
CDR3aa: CASSQEDMNTEAFF

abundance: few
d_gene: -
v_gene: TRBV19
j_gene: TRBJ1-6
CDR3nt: TGTGCCAGTAGCCCCAGGAGGGAGAGCTCCTATAATTCACCCCTCCACTTT
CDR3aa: CASSPRRESSYNSPLHF

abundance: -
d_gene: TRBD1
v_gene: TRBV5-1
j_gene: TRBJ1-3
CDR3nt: TGCGCCAGCAGCTCAGCCCTCACAGGGGAGGGAAACACCATATATTTT
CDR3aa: CASSSALTGEGNTIYF

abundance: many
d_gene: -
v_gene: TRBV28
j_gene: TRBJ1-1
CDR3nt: TGTGCCAGCAGTTTCGTCCCGGACATCTCAGGCACTGAAGCTTTCTTT
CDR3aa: CASSFVPDISGTEAFF

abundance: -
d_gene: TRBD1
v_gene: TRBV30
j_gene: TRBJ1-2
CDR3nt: TGTGCCTGGAAAGGACAGGGATTCTATGGCTACACCTTC
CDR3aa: CAWKGQGFYGYTF

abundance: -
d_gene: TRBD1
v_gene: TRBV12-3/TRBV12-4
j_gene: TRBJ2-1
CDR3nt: TGTGCCAGCGAGGATAGCGGACAGGGCGAGCAGTTCTTC
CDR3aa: CASEDSGQGEQFF

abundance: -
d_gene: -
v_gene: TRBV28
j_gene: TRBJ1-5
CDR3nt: TGTGCCAGCAGTTTATTGAAGGGAGGAAATCAGCCCCAGCATTTT
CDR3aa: CASSLLKGGNQPQHF

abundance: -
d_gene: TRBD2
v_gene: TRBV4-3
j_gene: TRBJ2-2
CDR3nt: TGCGCCAGCAGCCAGCCCTTCGGGGAGGGGCCGAACACCGGGGAGCTGTTTTTT
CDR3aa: CASSQPFGEGPNTGELFF

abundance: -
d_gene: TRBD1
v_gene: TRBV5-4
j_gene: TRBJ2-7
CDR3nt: TGTGCCAGCAGCAAACTAGGGACAGCCTACGAGCAGTACTTC
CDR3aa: CASSKLGTAYEQYF

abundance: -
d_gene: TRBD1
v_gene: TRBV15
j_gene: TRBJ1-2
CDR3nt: TGTGCCACCAGCAGAGATCAAATAAAGGCAGGGGGCCGTGGCTACACCTTC
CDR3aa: CATSRDQIKAGGRGYTF

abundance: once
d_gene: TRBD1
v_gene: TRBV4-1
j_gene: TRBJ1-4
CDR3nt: TGCGCCAGCAGCCAAGGTGGTAACAGGGGTGCGACTAATGAAAAACTGTTTTTT
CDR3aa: CASSQGGNRGATNEKLFF

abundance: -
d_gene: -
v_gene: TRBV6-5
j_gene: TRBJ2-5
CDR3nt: TGTGCCAGCAGTTACGCTCCGGGGTTCCAAGAGACCCAGTACTTC
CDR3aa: CASSYAPGFQETQYF

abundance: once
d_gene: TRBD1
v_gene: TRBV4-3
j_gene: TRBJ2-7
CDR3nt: TGCGCCAGCAGCCGGACAGGGTCCTACGAGCAGTACTTC
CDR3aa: CASSRTGSYEQYF

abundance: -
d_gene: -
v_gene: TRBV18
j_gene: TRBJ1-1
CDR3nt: TGTGCCAGCTCAAACTCCAGGGTTCACACTGAAGCTTTCTTT
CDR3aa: CASSNSRVHTEAFF

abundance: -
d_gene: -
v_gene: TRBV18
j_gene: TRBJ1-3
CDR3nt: TGTGCCAGCTCACCACGCGACATCTCTGGAAACACCATATATTTT
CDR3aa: CASSPRDISGNTIYF

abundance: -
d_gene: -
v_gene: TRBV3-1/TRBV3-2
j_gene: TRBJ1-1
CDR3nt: TGTGCCAGCAGCTTTACACAGGGTGAAGCTTTCTTT
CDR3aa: CASSFTQGEAFF

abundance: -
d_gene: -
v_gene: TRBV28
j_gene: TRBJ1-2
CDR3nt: TGTGCCAGCACCGATTCACCCCAACTCCAGGATATCGATGGCTACACCTTC
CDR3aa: CASTDSPQLQDIDGYTF

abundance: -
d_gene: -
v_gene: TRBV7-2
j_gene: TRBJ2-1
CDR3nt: TGTGCCAGCAGCACCCCCTGGCAGCGGCCTAGCTCCTACAATGAGCAGTTCTTC
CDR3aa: CASSTPWQRPSSYNEQFF

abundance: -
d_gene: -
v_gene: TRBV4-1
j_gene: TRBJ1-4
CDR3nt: TGCGCCAGCAGCCAAGAGAGCAGGGCCTGGGAAAAACTGTTTTTT
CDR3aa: CASSQESRAWEKLFF

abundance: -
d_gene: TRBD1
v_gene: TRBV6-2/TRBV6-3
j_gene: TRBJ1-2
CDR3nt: TGTGCCAGCAGTTCTGGAGGGACAGGGCGTAACTATGGCTACACCTTC
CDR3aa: CASSSGGTGRNYGYTF

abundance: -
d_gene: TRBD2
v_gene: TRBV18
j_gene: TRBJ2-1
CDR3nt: TGTGCCAGCTCCCGTGGACTAGCGTCGGATGAGCAGTTCTTC
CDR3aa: CASSRGLASDEQFF

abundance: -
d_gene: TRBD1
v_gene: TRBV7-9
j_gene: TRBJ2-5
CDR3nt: TGTGCCAGCAGTCGCCGGGGACAGGGGAACCTAGAGACCCAGTACTTC
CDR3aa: CASSRRGQGNLETQYF

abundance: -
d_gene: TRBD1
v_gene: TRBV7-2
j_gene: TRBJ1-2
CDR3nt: TGTGCCAGCAGCTTCAGACAGGGGGTTTACGGCTACACCTTC
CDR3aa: CASSFRQGVYGYTF

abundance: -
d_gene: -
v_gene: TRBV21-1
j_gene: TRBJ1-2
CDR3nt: TGTGCCAGCAACCCGCCAAGGGGAGGCTACACCTTC
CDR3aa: CASNPPRGGYTF

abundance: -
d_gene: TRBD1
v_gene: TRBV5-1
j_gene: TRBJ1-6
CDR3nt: TGCGCCAGCAGCTTGGAACAGGGGGCACGTTCACCCCTCCACTTT
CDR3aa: CASSLEQGARSPLHF

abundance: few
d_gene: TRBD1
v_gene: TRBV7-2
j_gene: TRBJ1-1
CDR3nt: TGTGCCAGCAGCCCCGACAGGGCGAACACTGAAGCTTTCTTT
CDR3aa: CASSPDRANTEAFF

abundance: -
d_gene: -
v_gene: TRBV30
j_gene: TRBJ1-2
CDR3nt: TGTGCCTGGAGTCCAAGCAGGGACTATGGCTACACCTTC
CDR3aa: CAWSPSRDYGYTF

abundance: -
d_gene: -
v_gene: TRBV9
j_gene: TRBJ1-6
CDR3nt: TGTGCCAGTGCGCGTATCCCCGGGGTGGATTCACCCCTCCACTTT
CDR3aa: CASARIPGVDSPLHF

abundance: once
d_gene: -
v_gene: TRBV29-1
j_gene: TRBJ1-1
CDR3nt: TGCAGCGTTAAGGGTTCGGGGAGCACTGAAGCTTTCTTT
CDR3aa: CSVKGSGSTEAFF

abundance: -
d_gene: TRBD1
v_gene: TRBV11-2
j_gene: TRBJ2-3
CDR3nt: TGTGCCAGCACCTTAGAGGGACAGGTCACAGATACGCAGTATTTT
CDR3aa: CASTLEGQVTDTQYF

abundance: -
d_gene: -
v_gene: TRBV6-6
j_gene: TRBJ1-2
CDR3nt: TGTGCCAGCAGTTACTCCTCAGGGAAGGGCTATGGCTACACCTTC
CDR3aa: CASSYSSGKGYGYTF

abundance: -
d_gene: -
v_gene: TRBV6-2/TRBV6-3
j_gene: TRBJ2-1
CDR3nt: TGTGCCAGCAGTAAGGGGGTGTACAATGAGCAGTTCTTC
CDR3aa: CASSKGVYNEQFF

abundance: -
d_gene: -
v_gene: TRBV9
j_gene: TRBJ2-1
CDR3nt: TGTGCCAGCAGCCCCCAGGAGGGGAGAGATGAGCAGTTCTTC
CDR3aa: CASSPQEGRDEQFF

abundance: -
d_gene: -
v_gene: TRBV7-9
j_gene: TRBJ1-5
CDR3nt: TGTGCCAGCAGCTACCGGGGGGCTCAGCCCCAGCATTTT
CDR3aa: CASSYRGAQPQHF

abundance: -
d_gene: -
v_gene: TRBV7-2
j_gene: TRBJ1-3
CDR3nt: TGTGCCAGCAGCCCCCGGACACACACCATATATTTT
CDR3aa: CASSPRTHTIYF

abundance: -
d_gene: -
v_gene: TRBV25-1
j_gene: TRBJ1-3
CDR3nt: TGTGCAAGCCAGGGGCCCTCTGGAAACACCATATATTTT
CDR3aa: CASQGPSGNTIYF

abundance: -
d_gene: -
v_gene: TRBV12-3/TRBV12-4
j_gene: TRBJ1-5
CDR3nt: TGTGCCAGCAGTTTTACGGGAGATCAGCCCCAGCATTTT
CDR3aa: CASSFTGDQPQHF

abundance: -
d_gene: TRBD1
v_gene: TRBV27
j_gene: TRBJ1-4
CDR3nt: TGTGCCAGCAGCAGATTTCCTCTGGACATCGAGGGGGCCGATGAAAAACTGTTTTTT
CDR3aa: CASSRFPLDIEGADEKLFF

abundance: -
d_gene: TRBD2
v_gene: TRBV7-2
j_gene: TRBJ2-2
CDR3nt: TGTGCCAGCAGCCCTAAGACTAGCGGCACCGGGGAGCTGTTTTTT
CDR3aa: CASSPKTSGTGELFF